The 21 T cell receptor beta chains below all came from one sample that was sequenced in a study of CD8+ T cells in alopecia areata. Sequencing relied on a cDNA template that was reverse transcribed from extracted RNA. Clones were read by immunoSEQ multiplex PCR, and TCRdb kept only the in-frame ones, dropping some. In total the sample includes approximately 300,000 clones, none of them seen once. Combined cutaneous lymph node cells underwent sorting by CD4, CD8alpha, NKG2D, NKG2ACE and additional markers. Sequenced sample: CD4+ T cells sorted from a lymph node. The receptors stem from a C3H/HeJ mouse with alopecia areata. This strain's MHC haplotype is H2-k.

This clone was recorded a few times. Mouse gene names and germline throughout. The read ends 4 residues early relative to the CDR3; the germline J gene fills the gap. The chain employs TRBV19 and TRBJ2-5; 9 positions match TRBD2. This CDR3 region has 15 residues. Looked up from germline, CDR1 is FNHDT and CDR2 is SITEND (reference sequence). The CDR3 DNA, read in part, is TGTGCCAGCAGTTCCGACTGGGGGACCCCAGAC. Translation gives CASSSDWGTPD. The full CDR3 reads CASSSDWGTPDTQYF.

In regard to this clone: The genes are named according to mouse. The read gets to within 4 residues of the CDR3 end, and the germline J gene fills in the rest. The J gene is TRBJ2-1, the V gene TRBV31; 12 bases agree with TRBD2. V gave up 2 bases and J gave up 5 bases; unmatched junction bases: 4. CDR1 and CDR2 (germline): GKSSPN, SITVG. This CDR3 has 15 amino acids. CDR3 sequence reads: CAWSTGLGGNAEQFF. The CDR3 DNA, read in part, is TGTGCCTGGAGTACAGGACTGGGGGGGAATGCT. Full variable domain (missing parts from reference TRBV31 and TRBJ2-1): AQTIHQWPVAEIKAVGSPLSLGCTIKGKSSPNLYWYWQATGGTLQQLFYSITVGQVESVVQLNLSASRPKDDQFILSTEKLLLSHSGFYLCAWSTGLGGNAEQFFGPGTRLTVL.

With regard to this clone: The listed genes are named as in mouse. The CDR3 end falls 4 residues outside the read, so it is completed with the germline J gene. The chain recombines TRBV1 with TRBJ2-7, with 9 bases lining up with TRBD1. The germline V gene has CDR1 NSQYPW and CDR2 LRSPGD (reference sequence). The CDR3 has 15 amino acids. The sequenced part of the CDR3 DNA is TGCACCTGCAGTGCAAAAAGGGACAGGGAGTAT. It yields the protein CTCSAKRDREY. The CDR3 in its entirety is CTCSAKRDREYEQYF. Supplemented by reference TRBV1 and TRBJ2-7, the full variable domain reads VTLLEQNPRWRLVPRGQAVNLRCILKNSQYPWMSWYQQDLQKQLQWLFTLRSPGDKEVKSLPGADYLATRVTDTELRLQVANMSQGRTLYCTCSAKRDREYEQYFGPGTRLTVL.

In the case of this clone: The listed genes are named as in mouse. The missing CDR3 end, 4 residues past where the read stops, is filled in from the germline J gene. The rearrangement uses TRBV13-2 and TRBJ2-5; 8 nucleotides match TRBD2. The CDR3 totals 14 residues. The germline gives CDR1 NNHNN, CDR2 SYGAGS (reference sequence). The CDR3 is CASGPMGGLDTQYF. The DNA read from the CDR3 is TGTGCCAGCGGCCCCATGGGGGGGTTGGAC.

This clone was seen more than once but under ten times. Genes and germline come from the mouse. Coverage ceases 4 residues before the CDR3 finishes, and the germline J gene fills in the end. The chain uses TRBV13-1 and TRBJ2-3, with 10 positions matching TRBD2. CDR1 and CDR2 (germline): NSHNY, SYGAGN. The V gene end was trimmed by 5 bases and the J gene end by 2 bases; junction bases not matched to a gene: 5. The CDR3 runs to 15 residues. The CDR3 bases that were read are TGTGCCAGCAGCCGACTGGGGGGTTTTGCAGAA. This gives the protein CASSRLGGFAE. The whole CDR3 reads CASSRLGGFAETLYF.

This clone has a handful of counts. A far larger clone lies a single base away; this is likely a read error. Genes and germline come from the mouse. The observed sequence ends 4 residues before the CDR3 terminus, with the missing tail filled in from the germline J gene. In the same sample, other DNA sequences code for this CDR3. J is TRBJ1-2 and V is TRBV13-3, with a tentative D call TRBD1 (5 bases). CDR3 length: 13 residues. The germline gives CDR1 NNHDY, CDR2 SYVADS. V lost 3 bases and J 0 bases, leaving 6 bases between the germline ends. The DNA read from the CDR3 is TGTGCCAGCAGTGTGACAGCAAACTCC. This translates into CASSVTANS. The whole CDR3 reads CASSVTANSDYTF.

This clone has a handful of counts. Genes and germline come from the mouse. The CDR3 extends 4 residues past the end of the read, so its final part is completed from the germline J gene. This specimen includes other DNA sequences encoding the same CDR3. V usage is TRBV5 and J usage is TRBJ2-3; 9 nucleotides align to TRBD2. Germline trimming cut 4 bases from V and 0 bases from J; bases unmatched to any gene: 5. Per germline, CDR1 LGHNA and CDR2 YNLKQL (reference sequence). The CDR3 extends over 16 amino acids. CDR3 sequence reads: CASSPDWGTSAETLYF. CDR3 DNA (partial): TGTGCCAGCAGCCCCGACTGGGGGACTAGTGCAGAA.

This clone was seen a few times. Germline and genes here are mouse. The read halts 4 residues ahead of the CDR3 end, with the missing end drawn from the germline J gene. V is TRBV1 and J is TRBJ2-3; 8 bases fit TRBD2. V gave up 5 bases and J gave up 1 base; unmatched junction bases: 2. Germline assignment: CDR1 NSQYPW and CDR2 LRSPGD (reference sequence). The CDR3 covers 14 residues. The CDR3 loop reads CTCSPDWGAETLYF. The part of the CDR3 DNA that was read is TGCACCTGCAGTCCGGACTGGGGTGCAGAA.

As for this clone: Gene names refer to mouse genes. With the read ending 4 residues before the CDR3 end, the germline J gene is used to fill in that end. The rearrangement links TRBV5 to TRBJ2-5, with a tentative D call TRBD1 (6 bases). Germline CDR1 LGHNA, CDR2 YNLKQL (reference sequence). CDR3 length: 14 amino acids. Trimming took 1 base from V and 1 from J, leaving 6 bases between them. The sequenced CDR3 bases are TGTGCCAGCAGCCAAGGACAGGACCAAGAC. Translating gives CASSQGQDQD. The whole CDR3 sequence reads CASSQGQDQDTQYF.

On this clone itself: Genes here carry mouse names. The read ends 4 residues early relative to the CDR3; the germline J gene fills the gap. The sample has other DNA sequences that encode this CDR3 too. This chain uses TRBV19 with TRBJ1-1; D gene uncertain. The germline gives CDR1 FNHDT, CDR2 SITEND (reference sequence). This CDR3 spans 14 amino acids. The germline V and J ends were trimmed by 1 base and 0 bases, with 7 bases remaining between them. The CDR3 protein is CASSIRVANTEVFF. CDR3 DNA, as far as it was read: TGTGCCAGCAGTATAAGGGTTGCAAACACA.

Only a few counts were recorded for this clone. Gene names denote mouse genes. CDR3 loop: CASSGRDRDTQYF. CDR3 DNA, as far as it was read: TGTGCCAGCAGTGGCCGGGACAGGGAC. The chain couples TRBV13-3 to TRBJ2-5; 8 nucleotides align to TRBD1. Read coverage stops 4 residues before the CDR3 terminus; the germline J gene supplies the remainder. This CDR3 spans 13 amino acids. In germline, CDR1 is NNHDY, CDR2 SYVADS. Filled out from reference TRBV13-3 and TRBJ2-5, the complete variable domain reads EAAVTQSPRSKVAVTGGKVTLSCHQTNNHDYMYWYRQDTGHGLRLIHYSYVADSTEKGDIPDGYKASRPSQENFSLILELASLSQTAVYFCASSGRDRDTQYFGPGTRLLVL.

This clone was observed at least ten times. These gene names are mouse names. The read falls 3 residues short of the CDR3 end, and the missing part is taken from the germline J gene. Within the sample, other DNA sequences also encode this same CDR3. The chain has TRBV13-1 and TRBJ1-6, with D possibly TRBD1 on 5 matching bases. TRBJ1-6 is identified as an open reading frame with a role that is uncertain. The CDR3 is made up of 13 amino acids. Germline V CDR1 and CDR2: NSHNY, SYGAGN. Trimming stripped 5 bases from V and 4 bases from J, with 7 bases between. The CDR3 DNA, read in part, is TGTGCCAGCAGACAGGATTATAATTCGCCC. This encodes CASRQDYNSP. The full CDR3 is CASRQDYNSPLYF.

This clone showed up just a few times. Germline and genes: mouse. Coverage ceases 4 residues before the CDR3 finishes, and the germline J gene fills in the end. The same CDR3 also results from other DNA sequences found in this sample. The V gene is TRBV13-1, the J gene TRBJ2-4, with TRBD1 as a possible D gene (5 bases). Trimming took 4 bases from V and 0 from J, leaving 9 bases between them. Germline CDR1 reads NSHNY; CDR2 reads SYGAGN. The CDR3 is 14 residues long. The CDR3 DNA, read in part, is TGTGCCAGCAGTCCCGACAGTAGTCAAAAC. This sequence encodes CASSPDSSQN. In full, the CDR3 is CASSPDSSQNTLYF.

With respect to this clone: Gene names are mouse gene names. The sequence runs out 4 residues before the end of the CDR3; the remainder is reconstructed from the germline J gene. The J gene is TRBJ1-1, the V gene TRBV13-1, with D possibly being TRBD1 (5 bases). Germline V gives CDR1 NSHNY, CDR2 SYGAGN. The length of the CDR3 is 13 residues. CDR3 bases read: TGTGCCAGCAGTGATGCACGGGGGGGA. Protein: CASSDARGG. The whole CDR3 sequence is CASSDARGGEVFF.

For this clone: Gene labels here are mouse ones. The missing CDR3 end, 4 residues past where the read stops, is filled in from the germline J gene. The sample carries other DNA sequences with the same CDR3. The chain links TRBV5 to TRBJ2-3; TRBD2 matches at 7 bases. CDR1 is LGHNA and CDR2 is YNLKQL in the germline V gene (reference sequence). The CDR3 consists of 15 residues. V trimming: 4 bases; J trimming: 0 bases; junction bases outside the gene matches: 4. This CDR3 is CASSPHWGSAETLYF. The CDR3 bases that were read are TGTGCCAGCAGCCCCCACTGGGGAAGTGCAGAA.

Regarding this clone: The genes and germline here are from mouse. Sequencing ends 4 residues short of the CDR3 end; the germline J gene provides the rest. V is TRBV5 and J is TRBJ2-1; tentative D call: TRBD1 (6 bases). Germline lookup yields CDR1 LGHNA and CDR2 YNLKQL (reference sequence). Trimming removed 4 bases at V and 3 bases at J, with 13 bases between. This CDR3 comprises 15 residues. The CDR3 bases that were read are TGTGCCAGCAGCCCGCCCCCACAGGGCTATGCT. It is translated as CASSPPPQGYA. The CDR3 in its entirety is CASSPPPQGYAEQFF.

In regard to this clone: Germline and genes: mouse. With the read ending 4 residues before the CDR3 end, the germline J gene is used to fill in that end. V is TRBV13-1 and J is TRBJ2-3; D is possibly TRBD1 (6 bases). The germline V and J ends were trimmed by 0 bases and 4 bases, with 15 bases remaining between them. CDR3 length equals 16 residues. Germline values: CDR1 NSHNY, CDR2 SYGAGN. The CDR3 loop is CASSDAGFQGSETLYF. Incomplete CDR3 DNA: TGTGCCAGCAGTGATGCAGGTTTCCAGGGGTCAGAA.

This clone has more than one count but fewer than ten. Gene names refer to mouse genes. The observed sequence ends 4 residues before the CDR3 terminus, with the missing tail filled in from the germline J gene. The chain carries TRBV31 and TRBJ1-1; D is unclear. CDR1 GKSSPN and CDR2 SITVG come from the germline V gene. V dropped 3 bases and J dropped 0 bases, with 5 bases sitting between them. This CDR3 region has 12 residues. The DNA read from the CDR3 is TGTGCCTGGAGCGAACAGAACACA. This sequence encodes CAWSEQNT. The whole CDR3 protein reads CAWSEQNTEVFF.

This clone was seen a few times. A read error is possible here, since a much larger clone lies one base away. The germline and genes are mouse ones. From the germline J gene comes the end of the CDR3, since the read stops 3 residues before it. The chain carries TRBV13-1 and TRBJ1-6; D may be TRBD1 (5 bases). TRBJ1-6 is annotated as an ORF whose role is uncertain. This CDR3 region has 14 residues. Looked up from germline, CDR1 is NSHNY and CDR2 is SYGAGN. The V end was cut by 2 bases, the J end by 4 bases, with 7 bases between. The CDR3 here is CASSDREYNSPLYF. The covered CDR3 bases are TGTGCCAGCAGTGACAGGGAATATAATTCGCCC.

This clone was seen a handful of times. Any gene name here is a mouse gene name. The CDR3 is cut off 4 residues early in the read; its end comes from the germline J gene. The chain joins TRBV31 to TRBJ2-1, with 10 bases lining up with TRBD2. V dropped 8 bases and J dropped 2; count of bases not matched to a gene: 3. Germline V CDR1 and CDR2: GKSSPN, SITVG. The length of the CDR3 is 13 residues. CDR3 DNA, as far as it was read: TGTGCCGTCGGGACTGGGGACTATGCT. Its translation: CAVGTGDYA. The entire CDR3 protein reads CAVGTGDYAEQFF.

In the case of this clone: Mouse germline and gene names are used. Read data end 3 residues before the CDR3 end; the end is taken from the germline J gene. The chain carries TRBV13-1 and TRBJ1-6; D is unresolved. TRBJ1-6 is recorded as an ORF, its role being uncertain. The CDR3 sequence is 14 residues long. Trimming took off 0 bases at V and 3 bases at J, with 4 bases between the two ends. The germline V gene encodes CDR1 NSHNY and CDR2 SYGAGN. CDR3 region: CASSDASYNSPLYF. Partial CDR3 DNA: TGTGCCAGCAGTGATGCCAGCTATAATTCGCCC.